The entry below gives a single T cell receptor beta chain sequence along with its context. The source of the sample is a study of blood T cell repertoires in COVID-19. Study-level information: Spain, Italy and the United States supplied samples that represented acute and convalescent COVID-19. T cells, B-cell-depleted T cells, or PBMCs supplied cDNA or gDNA.

While infection was still active, Seattle patients were enrolled and then followed longitudinally. CDR1 is SQVTM and CDR2 is ANQGSEA in the germline V gene. The CDR3 spans 14 residues. V shed 5 bases and J shed 0 bases, with 11 bases lying between them. Authors' data handling: Estimation of nucleated cell counts was performed using reference gene primer amplification. Method: immunoSEQ multiplex PCR; TCRdb's copy keeps in-frame clones and lacks some. The D gene and trimming were derived from the DNA, and the V and J assignments and clone size from that table. This table holds around 250,000 clones, almost 90% found once.

The receptor's source is a woman aged 55-69 years with COVID-19, enrolled during active disease. Sequencing input: peripheral blood. V usage is TRBV29-1 and J usage is TRBJ1-5; D is perhaps TRBD1 (6 bases). Here the CDR3 DNA reads TGCAGCGTTTCAGGGGCAACTAGCAATCAGCCCCAGCATTTT. As protein: CSVSGATSNQPQHF. The full variable domain, rest sourced from reference TRBV29-1 and TRBJ1-5, is SAVISQKPSRDICQRGTSLTIQCQVDSQVTMMFWYRQQPGQSLTLIATANQGSEATYESGFVIDKFPISRPNLTFSTLTVSNMSPEDSSIYLCSVSGATSNQPQHFGDGTRLSIL.